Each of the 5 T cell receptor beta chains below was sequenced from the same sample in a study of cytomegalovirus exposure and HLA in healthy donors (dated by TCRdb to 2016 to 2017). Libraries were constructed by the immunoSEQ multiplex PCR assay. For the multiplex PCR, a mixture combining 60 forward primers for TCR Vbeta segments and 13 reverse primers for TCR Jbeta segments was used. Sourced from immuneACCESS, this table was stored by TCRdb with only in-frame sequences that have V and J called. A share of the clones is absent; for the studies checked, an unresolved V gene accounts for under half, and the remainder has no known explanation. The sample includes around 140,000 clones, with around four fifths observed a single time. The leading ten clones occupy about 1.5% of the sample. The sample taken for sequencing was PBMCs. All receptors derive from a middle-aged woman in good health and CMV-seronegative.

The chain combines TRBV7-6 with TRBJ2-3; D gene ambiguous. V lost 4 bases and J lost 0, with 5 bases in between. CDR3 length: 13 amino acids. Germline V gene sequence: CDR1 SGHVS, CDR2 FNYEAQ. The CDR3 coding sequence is TGTGCCAGCAGCTCCCCGAGCACAGATACGCAGTATTTT. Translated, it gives CASSSPSTDTQYF.

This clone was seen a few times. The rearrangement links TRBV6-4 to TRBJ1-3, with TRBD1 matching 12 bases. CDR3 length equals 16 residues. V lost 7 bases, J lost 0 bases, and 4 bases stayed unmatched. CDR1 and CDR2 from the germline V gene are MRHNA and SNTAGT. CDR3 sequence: CASNGTGGTSGNTIYF. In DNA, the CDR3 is TGTGCCAGCAACGGGACAGGGGGCACCTCTGGAAACACCATATATTTT.

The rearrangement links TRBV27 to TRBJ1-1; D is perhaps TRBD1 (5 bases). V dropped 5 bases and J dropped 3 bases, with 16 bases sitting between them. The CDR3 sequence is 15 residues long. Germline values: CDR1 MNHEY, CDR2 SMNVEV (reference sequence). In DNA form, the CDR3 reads TGTGCCAGCAGTACGGTGGGGCAGGGATACACTGAAGCTTTCTTT. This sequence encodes CASSTVGQGYTEAFF.

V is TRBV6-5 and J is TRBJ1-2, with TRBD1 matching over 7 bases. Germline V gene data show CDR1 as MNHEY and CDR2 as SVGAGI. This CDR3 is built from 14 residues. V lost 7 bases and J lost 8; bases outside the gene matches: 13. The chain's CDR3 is CASTSHRDSVGYTF. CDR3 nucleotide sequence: TGTGCCAGCACCTCGCACAGGGACAGCGTCGGCTACACCTTC.

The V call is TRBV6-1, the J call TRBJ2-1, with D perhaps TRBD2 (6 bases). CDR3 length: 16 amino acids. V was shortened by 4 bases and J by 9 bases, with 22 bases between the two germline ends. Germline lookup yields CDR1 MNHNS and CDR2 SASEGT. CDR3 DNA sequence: TGTGCCAGCAGTGGTTTGGGACTTCCTCTAGCTGGTGAGCAGTTCTTC. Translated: CASSGLGLPLAGEQFF.